This entry lists 32 T cell receptor beta chains sequenced from one sample in a study of T cell repertoires in cytomegalovirus infection. TCRdb used MiXCR to reprocess the reads, holding one entry per CDR3 protein. The sample carries approximately 76,000 distinct CDR3 sequences, 3% to 4.5% recorded once. What was sequenced was PBMCs. The source of these receptors is a human donor in good health (CMV status not recorded). Some clones in this sample may be carry-over from other donors' samples.

In this sample, this clonotype turned up many times. The chain employs TRBV7-9 and TRBJ1-2; D not resolved. CDR3 size: 13 residues. Between the trimmed V and J ends, which lost 5 bases and 3 bases, there was a span of 10 bases. In germline, CDR1 is SEHNR, CDR2 FQNEAQ (reference sequence). For the CDR3, the DNA is TGTGCCAGCAGCGCCTTGACCTACTATGGCTACACCTTC. It translates to CASSALTYYGYTF.

The sample holds many counts of this clonotype. This sequence joins TRBV5-1 and TRBJ2-7, with D uncertain. The length of the CDR3 is 12 residues. The germline V gene has CDR1 SGHRS and CDR2 YFSETQ. Deletions cut 3 bases from V and 3 bases from J, with 7 bases between. CDR3 DNA sequence: TGCGCCAGCAGCTCTGGGTACTACGAGCAGTACTTC. The encoded protein is CASSSGYYEQYF.

This clonotype was detected many times. This sequence joins TRBV19 and TRBJ2-1; 9 nucleotides match TRBD2. Trimming cost V 5 bases and J 2 bases; bases outside gene matches: 4. Germline V gives CDR1 LNHDA, CDR2 SQIVND (reference sequence). This CDR3 comprises 15 residues. CDR3 loop: CASSPVAGAYNEQFF. The CDR3 bases are TGTGCCAGTAGTCCGGTAGCGGGGGCCTACAATGAGCAGTTCTTC.

This clonotype was seen repeatedly, ten times or more. V usage is TRBV5-4 and J usage is TRBJ2-1, with a weak D call TRBD1 (8 bases). The germline V gene has CDR1 SGHNT and CDR2 YYREEE (reference sequence). V gave up 4 bases and J gave up 8 bases, with 19 bases separating them. This CDR3 spans 15 amino acids. DNA of the CDR3: TGTGCCAGCAGCCCGGGGGGACAGGTTGACGATGAGCAGTTCTTC. Protein product: CASSPGGQVDDEQFF.

In this sample, this clonotype turned up many times. DNA for the CDR3: TGTGCCAGCAGCCCGGGACTAGTCGAGTCCGGGGAGCTGTTTTTT. Translating it yields CASSPGLVESGELFF. The chain links TRBV5-4 to TRBJ2-2, with 8 nucleotides matching TRBD2. This CDR3 comprises 15 residues. Germline trimming cut 4 bases from V and 6 bases from J; bases unmatched to any gene: 8. Germline assignment: CDR1 SGHNT and CDR2 YYREEE (reference sequence).

Many counts were recorded for this clonotype. The chain is built from TRBV28 and TRBJ2-5; a possible D gene is TRBD1 (6 bases). Germline V gives CDR1 MDHEN, CDR2 SYDVKM. With 3 bases removed from V and 0 bases from J, the gap between germline ends came to 20 bases. CDR3 length: 18 residues. The CDR3 DNA sequence: TGTGCCAGCAGTTTTTTAAATCTCGGACAGACGGACCAAGAGACCCAGTACTTC. Its protein is CASSFLNLGQTDQETQYF.

The sample holds many counts of this clonotype. The V gene is TRBV7-8, the J gene TRBJ1-2; 10 bases are a match to TRBD1. There are 17 residues in the CDR3. CDR1 SGHVS and CDR2 FQNEAQ come from the germline V gene. With 0 bases clipped from V and 1 base from J, the junction kept 5 bases outside the gene matches. The CDR3: CASSLAGQGKINYGYTF. For the CDR3, the DNA is TGTGCCAGCAGCTTAGCGGGACAGGGGAAAATTAACTATGGCTACACCTTC. The variable domain in full, with the rest retrieved from reference TRBV7-8 and TRBJ1-2, is GAGVSQSPRYKVAKRGQDVALRCDPISGHVSLFWYQQALGQGPEFLTYFQNEAQLDKSGLPSDRFFAERPEGSVSTLKIQRTQQEDSAVYLCASSLAGQGKINYGYTFGSGTRLTVV.

This clonotype has at least ten counts. The rearrangement joins TRBV28 to TRBJ1-2; D gene uncertain. The germline CDR1 and CDR2 sequences are MDHEN and SYDVKM. The ends were cut back, 2 bases at V and 2 bases at J, with 9 bases in the middle. This CDR3 spans 14 amino acids. The CDR3 bases are TGTGCCAGCAGTTTACGACCGAGGAACTATGGCTACACCTTC. It is translated as CASSLRPRNYGYTF.

This clonotype was seen many times. This chain uses TRBV6-1 with TRBJ1-6, with 11 bases aligning to TRBD1. The V gene end was trimmed by 3 bases and the J gene end by 8 bases; junction bases not matched to a gene: 6. The CDR3 contains 16 residues. Germline V lookup: CDR1 MNHNS, CDR2 SASEGT. This CDR3 reads CASSDLGTGGHSPLHF. The CDR3, as DNA: TGTGCCAGCAGTGACCTCGGGACAGGGGGACATTCACCCCTCCACTTT.

Turning to this clonotype: Since a much larger clone is just one base distant, this may be a read error. J is TRBJ2-7 and V is TRBV27; perhaps TRBD2 as D (6 bases). Trimming removed 2 bases at V and 6 bases at J, with 17 bases between. The CDR3 covers 15 residues. Germline CDR1 reads MNHEY; CDR2 reads SMNVEV (reference sequence). This chain's CDR3 is CASSLGRNVVLEQYF. CDR3 sequence (DNA): TGTGCCAGCAGTTTAGGGAGGAATGTCGTCCTCGAGCAGTACTTC.

This clonotype was recorded many times. The chain is built from TRBV7-8 and TRBJ2-7; D call uncertain. V dropped 4 bases and J dropped 3 bases, with 10 bases sitting between them. Germline CDR1 reads SGHVS; CDR2 reads FQNEAQ. The CDR3 is 13 amino acids. The DNA of the CDR3 is TGTGCCAGCAGCTCTCGCCAGCGCTACGAGCAGTACTTC. It translates to CASSSRQRYEQYF.

In this sample, this clonotype turned up many times. The V call is TRBV11-1, the J call TRBJ2-7; TRBD1 aligns across 8 bases. Germline-derived CDR1 and CDR2 are SGHAT and FQDESV (reference sequence). Trimming removed 5 bases from V and 1 base from J; junction bases left unmatched: 4. This CDR3 region has 14 residues. This CDR3 is CASSADRESYEQYF. The CDR3 DNA is TGTGCCAGCAGCGCGGACAGGGAATCCTACGAGCAGTACTTC.

This clonotype was counted ten times or more. This chain links TRBV28 with TRBJ1-2; D not certain. The CDR3 is 14 residues long. The ends were cut back, 2 bases at V and 8 bases at J, with 15 bases in the middle. Germline CDR1 reads MDHEN; CDR2 reads SYDVKM. The CDR3 spells CASSLPWRVWGYTF. In DNA, the CDR3 is TGTGCCAGCAGTTTACCGTGGCGGGTGTGGGGCTACACCTTC.

This clonotype was found many times. The chain recombines TRBV15 with TRBJ2-7; TRBD1 aligns across 11 bases. The V gene's germline CDR1 is LNHNV and CDR2 YYDKDF (reference sequence). J was trimmed by 5 bases and V by 4 bases; bases with no gene match: 7. The CDR3 is 15 residues long. The CDR3 loop is CATSTSRDRGNEQYF. The CDR3, as DNA: TGTGCCACCAGCACCTCCCGGGACAGGGGGAACGAGCAGTACTTC.

This clonotype appeared many times. The CDR3 nucleotides read TGTGCCAGCAGTAGGCAGGGTCGGGCTTTCTTT. Translation: CASSRQGRAFF. The V and J genes are TRBV28 and TRBJ1-1, with D tentatively TRBD1 (5 bases). Trimming removed 5 bases from V and 11 bases from J, with 12 bases in between. This CDR3 contains 11 residues. Germline V gene sequence: CDR1 MDHEN, CDR2 SYDVKM.

This clonotype was counted many times. The V call is TRBV28, the J call TRBJ1-3, with unresolved D. Germline V gene lookup returns CDR1 MDHEN and CDR2 SYDVKM. The CDR3 has 13 residues. V lost 2 bases and J lost 9, with 11 bases in between. CDR3 sequence (DNA): TGTGCCAGCAGTTTAGGCACCCGATCCACCATATATTTT. Its translation: CASSLGTRSTIYF.

This clonotype was recorded at least ten times. This chain connects TRBV28 to TRBJ2-7; 8 nucleotides agree with TRBD1. This CDR3 has 16 amino acids. Germline V gives CDR1 MDHEN, CDR2 SYDVKM. V trimming: 4 bases; J trimming: 5 bases; junction bases outside the gene matches: 13. The CDR3 reads CASSYSTGVVLHEQYF. CDR3 in DNA: TGTGCCAGCAGTTACTCGACAGGGGTCGTCCTCCACGAGCAGTACTTC.

This clonotype appeared many times. The chain employs TRBV4-1 and TRBJ1-4; D might be TRBD1 (5 bases). Germline lookup yields CDR1 MGHRA and CDR2 YSYEKL. The CDR3 sequence is 16 residues long. The germline V and J ends were trimmed by 4 bases and 8 bases, with 20 bases remaining between them. In nucleotides, the CDR3 is TGCGCCAGCAGCCGCCCGACGGGGACGGGAATCGAAAAACTGTTTTTT. Translated: CASSRPTGTGIEKLFF.

This clonotype was seen at least ten times. The chain recombines TRBV7-2 with TRBJ2-1; no clear D. Looked up from germline, CDR1 is SGHTA and CDR2 is FQGNSA. The CDR3 runs to 12 residues. Trimming left V 5 bases short and J 10 bases short, with 12 bases between. The CDR3 region has the DNA TGTGCCAGCAGCCGGATAGTGGGGGAGCAGTTCTTC. This gives the protein CASSRIVGEQFF.

This clonotype was recorded at least ten times. The chain combines TRBV2 with TRBJ1-6; D uncertain. The CDR3 is 14 residues long. Trimming took 3 bases from V and 10 from J, leaving 13 bases between them. From germline, CDR1 is SNHLY and CDR2 FYNNEI. This CDR3 reads CASSEVGIGSPLHF. CDR3 coding DNA: TGTGCCAGCAGTGAGGTGGGAATCGGGTCACCCCTCCACTTT.

In this sample, this clonotype turned up many times. This CDR3 is CASSLVQGHIQYF. CDR3 bases: TGTGCCAGCAGTTTAGTCCAGGGGCACATTCAGTACTTC. The chain links TRBV12-3 or TRBV12-4 to TRBJ2-4; tentatively, D is TRBD1 (6 bases). The V gene lost 1 base and the J gene lost 8 bases, with 9 bases spanning the gap. The CDR3 has 13 amino acids.

This clonotype occurred many times. This chain joins TRBV6-1 and TRBJ2-4; D is possibly TRBD2 (7 bases). CDR1 MNHNS and CDR2 SASEGT come from the germline V gene. The CDR3 consists of 15 residues. The V end was cut by 1 base, the J end by 13 bases, with 20 bases between. The DNA of the CDR3 is TGTGCCAGCAGTGAAGGTGCGAGTGAGTCGGGGGGCCAGTACTTC. Translated: CASSEGASESGGQYF.

This clonotype was detected ten times or more. J is TRBJ2-1 and V is TRBV6-6; 8 bases are shared with TRBD1. This CDR3 is built from 11 residues. Germline assignment: CDR1 MNHNY and CDR2 SVGAGI (reference sequence). With 2 bases clipped from V and 12 bases from J, the junction kept 0 bases outside the gene matches. CDR3 residues: CASSYTGGQFF. As DNA, the CDR3 is TGTGCCAGCAGTTACACAGGGGGGCAGTTCTTC.

This clonotype was detected ten times or more. The chain joins TRBV7-2 to TRBJ1-6, with a tentative D call TRBD1 (6 bases). The CDR3 totals 14 residues. CDR1 is SGHTA, CDR2 FQGNSA, per germline. V was trimmed by 5 bases and J by 7 bases, leaving 12 bases between them. CDR3 residues: CASSLTGPNSPLHF. For the CDR3, the DNA is TGTGCCAGCAGCCTGACAGGACCAAATTCACCCCTCCACTTT.

This clonotype appeared many times. The chain carries TRBV4-1 and TRBJ2-7; no definite D call. Germline CDR1 reads MGHRA; CDR2 reads YSYEKL. The CDR3 length is 14 residues. V lost 1 base and J lost 0, with 7 bases in between. CDR3 loop: CASSQGSSSYEQYF. The CDR3 coding sequence is TGCGCCAGCAGCCAAGGGAGTAGCTCCTACGAGCAGTACTTC.

This clonotype was seen many times. The chain employs TRBV19 and TRBJ2-7, with TRBD1 matching over 7 bases. Germline V gene sequence: CDR1 LNHDA, CDR2 SQIVND (reference sequence). CDR3 length: 14 amino acids. V shed 5 bases, J shed 6 bases, and the junction held 10 bases outside the gene matches. The CDR3 sequence is CASSPMAGGFEQYF. The CDR3 DNA follows: TGTGCCAGTAGTCCGATGGCAGGGGGTTTCGAGCAGTACTTC.

This clonotype came up many times. V and J are TRBV6-1 and TRBJ1-5; D is unclear. CDR3 length: 14 residues. The V end was cut by 5 bases, the J end by 2 bases, with 10 bases between. Germline V gives CDR1 MNHNS, CDR2 SASEGT. This chain's CDR3 is CASSSVSGNQPQHF. CDR3 nucleotides: TGTGCCAGCAGTTCAGTGTCAGGCAATCAGCCCCAGCATTTT.

This clonotype showed up many times. The genes are TRBV7-2 and TRBJ2-3; no firm D call. V lost 3 bases and J 6 bases, leaving 10 bases between the germline ends. Germline CDR1 reads SGHTA; CDR2 reads FQGNSA. This CDR3 is built from 13 residues. The CDR3 reads CASSFEVGDTQYF. The CDR3 DNA reads as TGTGCCAGCAGCTTTGAGGTGGGGGATACGCAGTATTTT.

This clonotype was observed at least ten times. This rearrangement joins TRBV9 to TRBJ2-5, with TRBD1 matching 7 bases. Germline V gene lookup returns CDR1 SGDLS and CDR2 YYNGEE. Unmatched junction bases numbered 7, after V lost 3 bases and J lost 5 bases. The CDR3 spans 14 residues. DNA for the CDR3: TGTGCCAGCAGCGATTTAGGGGGCGAGGAGACCCAGTACTTC. This encodes CASSDLGGEETQYF. Drawing the rest from reference TRBV9 and TRBJ2-5, the complete variable domain is DSGVTQTPKHLITATGQRVTLRCSPRSGDLSVYWYQQSLDQGLQFLIQYYNGEERAKGNILERFSAQQFPDLHSELNLSSLELGDSALYFCASSDLGGEETQYFGPGTRLLVL.

This clonotype was seen at least ten times. DNA of the CDR3: TGTGCCAGTAGTGTTGACGGAGAAGAGACCCAGTACTTC. Its translation is CASSVDGEETQYF. The V and J genes are TRBV19 and TRBJ2-5; D gene ambiguous. Between the trimmed V and J ends, which lost 5 bases and 3 bases, there was a span of 10 bases. Germline CDR1 reads LNHDA; CDR2 reads SQIVND (reference sequence). The CDR3 has 13 amino acids. Full variable domain (missing parts from reference TRBV19 and TRBJ2-5): DGGITQSPKYLFRKEGQNVTLSCEQNLNHDAMYWYRQDPGQGLRLIYYSQIVNDFQKGDIAEGYSVSREKKESFPLTVTSAQKNPTAFYLCASSVDGEETQYFGPGTRLLVL.

This clonotype was seen at least ten times. This chain uses TRBV7-9 with TRBJ2-1, with D possibly matching TRBD1 (6 bases). From germline, CDR1 is SEHNR and CDR2 FQNEAQ (reference sequence). The CDR3 spans 17 residues. Trimming cost V 1 base and J 1 base, with 14 bases left between them. This CDR3 reads CASSLGTYRVSYNEQFF. The CDR3 nucleotides read TGTGCCAGCAGCTTAGGTACTTACAGGGTTTCCTACAATGAGCAGTTCTTC.

This clonotype was detected ten times or more. V is TRBV30 and J is TRBJ1-4, with D unclear. The germline V gene has CDR1 GTSNPN and CDR2 SVGIG (reference sequence). The CDR3 sequence is 12 residues long. V was pared by 3 bases and J by 8 bases, with 10 bases between. The CDR3 is CAWSALSEKLFF. DNA for the CDR3: TGTGCCTGGAGCGCCCTTTCAGAAAAACTGTTTTTT.